The T cell receptor beta chain described here comes from a study of shared clonotypes between healthy human individuals. CD45RO negativity and positive selection for CCR7 defined naive CD8 cells, a population that excluded terminally differentiated effector memory CD45RA+ cells. Repertoires were generated with immunoSEQ multiplex PCR, while TCRdb's copy carries only in-frame clones and drops some. Found here are about 2.1 million clones, about 93% of them singletons; the top ten hold under 2%. The V gene's germline CDR1 is SGHAT and CDR2 FQNNGV. Losses at the gene ends were 4 bases for V and 5 bases for J; bases not matched to a gene: 5. CDR3 length equals 14 residues.

This TCR was sampled from a man aged 18-30 years in good health. Some clones in this sample may be carry-over from other donors' samples. V and J are TRBV11-2 and TRBJ1-2, with TRBD1 identical over 9 bases. Sequencing input: naive CD8+ T cells from PBMCs. DNA of the CDR3: TGTGCCAGCAGCTCCGGACAGGGGCTTTATGGCTACACCTTC. Translation: CASSSGQGLYGYTF.